Listed below are T cell receptor beta chains from one sample, sequenced in a study of naive CD8 T cells in extremely preterm neonates. Method: immunoSEQ multiplex PCR; TCRdb's copy keeps in-frame clones and lacks some. The table has around 23,000 clones, 70% to 90% seen once. Sequenced: naive CD8+ T cells from cord blood. The source of these receptors is a boy who was born preterm. Each CDR3 is given with its conserved first and last residue. D genes are given only for firm matches. Size values are once, few and many counts, or a class for expanded clones, and some rows have none.

d_call	clone_size	v_call	j_call	cdr3_aa	cdr3_nt
TRBD2	.	TRBV4-3	TRBJ2-7	CASSQEKRGTYEQYF	TGCGCCAGCAGCCAAGAAAAGCGGGGAACCTACGAGCAGTACTTC
TRBD2	.	TRBV4-1	TRBJ2-7	CASSQGTSGGSYEQYF	TGCGCCAGCAGCCAAGGGACTAGCGGGGGCTCCTACGAGCAGTACTTC
.	.	TRBV4-2	TRBJ2-5	CASSQPYWGAGQETQYF	TGTGCCAGCAGCCAACCCTATTGGGGGGCCGGACAAGAGACCCAGTACTTC
.	.	TRBV19	TRBJ1-6	CASSIDRGYNSPLHF	TGTGCCAGTAGTATAGACAGGGGATATAATTCACCCCTCCACTTT
TRBD1	.	TRBV29-1	TRBJ2-2	CSVTGGGELFF	TGCAGCGTGACAGGGGGCGGGGAGCTGTTTTTT
.	few	TRBV7-8	TRBJ1-2	CASNGVYGYTF	TGTGCCAGCAACGGAGTCTATGGCTACACCTTC
.	.	TRBV11-2	TRBJ1-1	CASSSGGNTEAFF	TGTGCCAGCAGCTCCGGGGGGAACACTGAAGCTTTCTTT
.	.	TRBV9	TRBJ2-2	CASSDYTGELFF	TGTGCCAGCAGCGACTACACCGGGGAGCTGTTTTTT
.	.	TRBV19	TRBJ1-1	CASSNVHTEAFF	TGTGCCAGTAGTAACGTGCACACTGAAGCTTTCTTT
TRBD1	once	TRBV11-3	TRBJ1-1	CASSFTGAEAFF	TGTGCCAGCAGCTTTACAGGGGCTGAAGCTTTCTTT
.	.	TRBV9	TRBJ2-1	CASSVGTGSSYNEQFF	TGTGCCAGCAGCGTAGGCACAGGGAGCTCCTACAATGAGCAGTTCTTC
TRBD1	.	TRBV19	TRBJ1-1	CASSPTGGTEAFF	TGTGCCAGTAGTCCGACAGGGGGCACTGAAGCTTTCTTT
.	.	TRBV30	TRBJ2-7	CAWSVLGGYEQYF	TGTGCCTGGAGTGTACTGGGGGGCTACGAGCAGTACTTC
.	.	TRBV4-2	TRBJ2-3	CASSPGLHTDTQYF	TGTGCCAGCAGCCCCGGACTCCACACAGATACGCAGTATTTT
.	once	TRBV4-2	TRBJ2-7	CASSQLNYEQYF	TGTGCCAGCAGCCAACTGAATTACGAGCAGTACTTC
TRBD1	once	TRBV4-1	TRBJ2-7	CASSHAGTGYYEQYF	TGCGCCAGCAGCCACGCCGGGACAGGGTACTACGAGCAGTACTTC
.	few	TRBV9	TRBJ1-1	CASSVGMNTEAFF	TGTGCCAGCAGCGTAGGGATGAACACTGAAGCTTTCTTT